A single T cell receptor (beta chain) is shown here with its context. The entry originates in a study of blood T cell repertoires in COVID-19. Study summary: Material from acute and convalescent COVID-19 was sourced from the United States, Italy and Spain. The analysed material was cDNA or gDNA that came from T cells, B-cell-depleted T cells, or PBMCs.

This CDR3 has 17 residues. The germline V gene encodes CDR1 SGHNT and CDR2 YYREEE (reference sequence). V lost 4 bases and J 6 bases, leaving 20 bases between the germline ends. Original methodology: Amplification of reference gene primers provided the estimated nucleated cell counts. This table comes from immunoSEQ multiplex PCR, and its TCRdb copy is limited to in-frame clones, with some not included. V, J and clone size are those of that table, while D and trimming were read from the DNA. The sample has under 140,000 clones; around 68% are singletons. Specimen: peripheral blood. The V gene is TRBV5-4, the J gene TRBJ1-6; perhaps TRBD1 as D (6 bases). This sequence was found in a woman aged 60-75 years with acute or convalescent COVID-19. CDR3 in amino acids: CASSAGGRDTRNSPLHF. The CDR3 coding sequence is TGTGCCAGCAGCGCGGGGGGTCGGGACACCCGTAATTCACCCCTCCACTTT.